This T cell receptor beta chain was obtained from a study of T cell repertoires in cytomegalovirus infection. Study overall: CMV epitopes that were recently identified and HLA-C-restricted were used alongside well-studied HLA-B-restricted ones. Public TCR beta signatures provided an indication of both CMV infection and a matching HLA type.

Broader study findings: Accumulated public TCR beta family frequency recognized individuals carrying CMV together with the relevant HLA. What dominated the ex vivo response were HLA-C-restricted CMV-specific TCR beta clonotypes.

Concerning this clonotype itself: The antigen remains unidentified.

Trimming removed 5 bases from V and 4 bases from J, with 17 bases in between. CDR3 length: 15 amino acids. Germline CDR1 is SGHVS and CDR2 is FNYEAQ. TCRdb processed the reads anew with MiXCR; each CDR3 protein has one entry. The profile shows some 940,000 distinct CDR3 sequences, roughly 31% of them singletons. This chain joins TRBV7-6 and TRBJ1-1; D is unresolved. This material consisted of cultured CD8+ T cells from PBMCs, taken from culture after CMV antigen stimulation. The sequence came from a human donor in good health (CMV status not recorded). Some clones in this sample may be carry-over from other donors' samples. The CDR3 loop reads CASSDRTGGGTEAFF. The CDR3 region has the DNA TGTGCCAGCAGCGACCGCACGGGCGGTGGCACTGAAGCTTTCTTT. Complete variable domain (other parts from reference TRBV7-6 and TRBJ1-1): GAGVSQSPRYKVTKRGQDVALRCDPISGHVSLYWYRQALGQGPEFLTYFNYEAQQDKSGLPNDRFSAERPEGSISTLTIQRTEQRDSAMYRCASSDRTGGGTEAFFGQGTRLTVV.